This TCR beta chain was sequenced for a study of CD8 T cells in ankylosing spondylitis. This clonotype was counted a few times. Its antigen is currently unknown. Notes on the study in general: Within ankylosing spondylitis blood, a TCR beta motif made up of seven to nine highly homologous variants appeared to be characteristic. Clones linked to disease, bearing a CD8+ phenotype, were relatively rare in peripheral blood. Reportedly, matched ankylosing spondylitis synovial fluid was significantly enriched for disease-linked clones. Several of the motif variants were reported before in synovial fluid and blood from reactive arthritis.

Quantitative 5'-RACE was performed with molecular barcodes, and it yielded the TCR beta libraries. TCRdb re-analysed the 5' RACE reads in MiXCR, keeping a single row per CDR3 protein. Found here are 350,000 to 450,000 distinct CDR3 sequences, 20% to 30% of them singletons; the top ten hold 0.75% to 0.9%. Germline-derived CDR1 and CDR2 are SGHDN and FVKESK. This CDR3 is built from 15 residues. Trimming at V came to 8 bases and at J to 3 bases, leaving 7 bases not matched to a gene. Sequenced input: blood, either unsorted or a sorted T cell fraction (not recorded which). This receptor was obtained from a male donor with ankylosing spondylitis. The gene calls are TRBV14 and TRBJ2-1; 10 bases agree with TRBD2. This CDR3 is CASSSGTSVYNEQFF. Here the CDR3 DNA reads TGTGCCAGCTCCTCCGGGACTAGCGTCTACAATGAGCAGTTCTTC.